Below are 4 T cell receptor beta chains sequenced from a single sample in a study of siplizumab effects on memory and regulatory T cells. Generated by immunoSEQ multiplex PCR, the TCRdb table keeps only in-frame clones and is missing some. The sample yields 65,000 to 70,000 clones, 80% to 90% seen once. The sequenced sample consisted of Tregs sorted from blood. The receptors here all came from a human donor in good health.

The chain employs TRBV7-2 and TRBJ2-7; TRBD2 matches 7 bases. Per the germline V gene, CDR1 is SGHTA and CDR2 is FQGNSA. This CDR3 is built from 12 residues. V lost 5 bases to trimming and J lost 5 bases; unmatched junction nucleotides: 3. CDR3 region: CASSPGGHEQYF. The CDR3 DNA reads as TGTGCCAGCAGCCCGGGGGGTCACGAGCAGTACTTC.

This chain links TRBV29-1 with TRBJ1-3; tentatively, D is TRBD1 (5 bases). Germline CDR1 SQVTM, CDR2 ANQGSEA. The CDR3 has 14 amino acids. V lost 0 bases to trimming and J lost 7 bases, with 13 bases between them. CDR3 sequence: CSVEESGSPNTIYF. DNA for the CDR3: TGCAGCGTTGAAGAGTCAGGGAGTCCCAACACCATATATTTT.

This chain joins TRBV7-9 and TRBJ2-2; TRBD1 matches 8 bases. The CDR3 is made up of 17 amino acids. Germline V gene lookup returns CDR1 SEHNR and CDR2 FQNEAQ (reference sequence). Trimming removed 5 bases from V and 0 bases from J; junction bases left unmatched: 8. CDR3 sequence (DNA): TGTGCCAGCAGCCCGGGACAGGTACCTTCGAACACCGGGGAGCTGTTTTTT. It codes for CASSPGQVPSNTGELFF. Using reference TRBV7-9 and TRBJ2-2 for the parts outside the CDR3, the full variable domain is DTGVSQNPRHKITKRGQNVTFRCDPISEHNRLYWYRQTLGQGPEFLTYFQNEAQLEKSRLLSDRFSAERPKGSFSTLEIQRTEQGDSAMYLCASSPGQVPSNTGELFFGEGSRLTVL.

The chain employs TRBV5-1 and TRBJ2-7, with TRBD2 identical over 8 bases. This CDR3 comprises 15 residues. The junction had 7 bases not matched to a gene; V was cut back by 2 bases and J by 3 bases. CDR1 is SGHRS, CDR2 YFSETQ, per germline. As DNA, the CDR3 is TGCGCCAGCAGCTTAATAAGCGGGAGTTTCTACGAGCAGTACTTC. This gives the protein CASSLISGSFYEQYF.